This T cell receptor (beta chain) was sequenced in a study of cytomegalovirus exposure and HLA in healthy donors. Study results and caveats: In vitro, a few CMV-associated chains proved specific for CMV antigens. An apparent linkage of common viral pathogens to several of the most significant clusters emerged in a later analysis. A later analysis found most CMV-associated TCR beta chains apparently HLA-restricted.

About this clone: The target antigen is unknown.

Primers included in the PCR were 60 Vbeta and 13 Jbeta primers. The protocol was immunoSEQ multiplex PCR, while the TCRdb copy is restricted to in-frame clones and leaves out a portion. The sample yields around 150,000 clones, about 79% seen once. Sequencing used PBMCs. This clonotype originated in a woman aged 45-60 years in good health and CMV-seropositive.

Here the CDR3 DNA reads TGTGCCGGCAATAGCGGACATAGCTACGAGCAGTACTTC. It encodes CAGNSGHSYEQYF. The chain uses TRBV10-3 and TRBJ2-7; D possibly corresponds to TRBD2 (6 bases). Trimming removed 11 bases from V and 3 bases from J, with 17 bases in between. The CDR3 covers 13 residues. Germline CDR1 ENHRY, CDR2 SYGVKD.